This T cell receptor beta chain was sequenced for a study of shared clonotypes between healthy human individuals. CDR3 size: 16 residues. Germline V gives CDR1 MDHEN, CDR2 SYDVKM. V gave up 7 bases and J gave up 1 base, with 17 bases separating them. Sorted-subset replicate PCR reactions were performed with roughly 200 ng DNA, corresponding to about 30,000 T cell genomes. Some clones are missing from TCRdb's copy, which holds only in-frame ones; the method was immunoSEQ multiplex PCR. Among 800,000 or so clones listed, 96% were seen once. Selected positively for CCR7 and CD45RO-negative, naive CD8 cells excluded terminally differentiated effector memory CD45RA+ cells.

Sequenced sample: naive CD8+ T cells sorted from blood. This sequence joins TRBV28 and TRBJ1-3; unclear D gene. This clonotype was obtained from a man in his thirties or forties in good health. CDR3 nucleotide sequence: TGTGCCAGCACCTTAAAGGAAATACTATCTGGAAACACCATATATTTT. It codes for CASTLKEILSGNTIYF. The full variable domain, its missing parts supplied by reference TRBV28 and TRBJ1-3, is DVKVTQSSRYLVKRTGEKVFLECVQDMDHENMFWYRQDPGLGLRLIYFSYDVKMKEKGDIPEGYSVSREKKERFSLILESASTNQTSMYLCASTLKEILSGNTIYFGEGSWLTVV.